Given below is one T cell receptor beta chain in context. The antigen remains unidentified. Using a J-beta primer mix together with a sample-barcoded 5' primer, a second PCR was run for about 6 to 11 cycles. TCRdb fed the 5' RACE reads into MiXCR, producing one record per CDR3 protein. The repertoire has roughly 830,000 distinct CDR3 sequences, about 59% of them found once; the top ten carry 25% to 35%. Caucasian individuals from Russia who were healthy and aged about 6 to 95 acted as donors. This entry comes from a study of blood T cells in healthy people across ages. Whole-study findings and limits: Correlation between TCR beta diversity and naive T cell percentage was strong.

CDR3 size: 13 residues. Trimming took 4 bases from V and 6 from J, leaving 12 bases between them. From germline, CDR1 is SNHLY and CDR2 FYNNEI. The receptor's source is a man aged 25 to 40 in good health. The J gene is TRBJ1-2, the V gene TRBV2, with D possibly being TRBD1 (5 bases). The sample taken for sequencing was blood. DNA for the CDR3: TGTGCCAGCAGTGGGGGCAGGTCCCATGGCTACACCTTC. It encodes CASSGGRSHGYTF. Full variable domain (rest looked up from reference TRBV2 and TRBJ1-2): EPEVTQTPSHQVTQMGQEVILRCVPISNHLYFYWYRQILGQKVEFLVSFYNNEISEKSEIFDDQFSVERPDGSNFTLKIRSTKLEDSAMYFCASSGGRSHGYTFGSGTRLTVV.